This TCR beta chain was recovered during a study of identical twins (TCRdb year 2016). Regarding the study in general: To test whether fetal clonotypes persist, the study used deep sequencing on TCR alpha and beta repertoires from monozygotic twins, unrelated adults of various ages, and cord blood. Replicate twin experiments were performed at different times using different library preparation protocols to rule out contamination. Paper-wide results and their limitations: Recombination models systematically underestimated out-of-frame TCR alpha sharing in monozygotic twins but agreed with sharing between unrelated individuals. Out-of-frame TCR alpha sequences shared between twins showed an excess of low generation-probability sequences compared with coincidental sharing between unrelated individuals. Fewer insertions were carried by abundant cord blood beta clonotypes, a similar but weaker trend appeared in young adult naive repertoires, and no such trend appeared in memory repertoires. Zero-insertion analyses could be partly confounded by invariant T cells such as MAIT and iNKT, although diverse VJ usage argued against such confounding for most clonotypes. Conclusions relied on cross-sectional statistical analysis, since the same donors could not be followed over many years. A weaker excess of twin sharing was found in beta out-of-frame sequences because the signal-to-noise ratio was lowered by fewer shared sequences.

Relative to germline, V is 0 bases shorter and J is 4 bases shorter, with 7 bases between their ends. CDR1 MGHRA and CDR2 YSYEKL are derived from the germline V gene. The CDR3 has 14 amino acids, counting the end cysteine and phenylalanine. Only the CDR3 region is kept as DNA, spanning 42 bases read in frame from base 1. Every donor was a healthy Caucasian. Three unrelated non-twin adults were additionally sequenced: a male aged 18 to 30, a male aged 50 to 60 and a female aged 50 to 60. Miltenyi CD45RO+ enrichment and human naive T-cell isolation kits were used to isolate memory (CD45RO+) and naive T cells from PBMC. This clonotype has at least ten counts. Its cognate antigen has yet to be identified. The sample holds no much larger clone one base away, and base qualities are not on file. The library came from 5' RACE. Sequencing relied on an Illumina HiSeq 2000. A universal primer binding site was added through template switching, and the final cDNA carried a unique molecular identifier so that TCR cDNA molecules could be counted accurately. Specific primers in the conserved constant-segment region were used to synthesize first-strand cDNA for TCR alpha and beta chains. To control for contamination, every cDNA library was double barcoded, receiving both a SMART-Mk sample barcode and Illumina barcodes. TruSeq adapter sequences and Illumina sample barcodes were added in two successive PCR steps. TCR alpha and beta cDNA libraries were sequenced on the Illumina HiSeq platform with custom primers. In the original analysis: MiGEC was used to process raw reads and extract unique molecular identifiers, and MiXCR was used to find CDR3 positions. Recombination models were inferred per individual with the repgenHMM and IGoR tools using an EM algorithm. The analysis of shared clonotypes was done with the tcR package in R, with sharing normalized by the product of cloneset sizes. To study raw recombination without the effects of thymic and clonal selection, out-of-frame nonproductive sequences were analyzed. The public sequencing data were trimmed at Q25 with fastp and processed into clonotypes with MiXCR by TCRdb, which kept only in-frame beta chains. Identical CDR3 protein sequences are pooled into one entry, listed with their most common genes and DNA. None of the V and J calls come from the authors' own analysis; TCRdb made them. Recorded for this sample are approximately 690,000 distinct CDR3 sequences; around 5.7% of them occurred a single time. Jointly, the top ten make up approximately 1.6% of the sample.

The sample taken for sequencing was naive T cells sorted from blood. What the cell subset or site label conveys for this sample: cells isolated with a human naive T-cell isolation kit. The chain uses TRBV4-1 and TRBJ2-1; the best D guess is TRBD2, with 6 bases matching. This clonotype was sampled from a man younger than 35 in good health. The CDR3 reads as follows: CASSQELAYNEQFF. The sequenced DNA is TGCGCCAGCAGCCAAGAGCTAGCGTACAATGAGCAGTTCTTC.